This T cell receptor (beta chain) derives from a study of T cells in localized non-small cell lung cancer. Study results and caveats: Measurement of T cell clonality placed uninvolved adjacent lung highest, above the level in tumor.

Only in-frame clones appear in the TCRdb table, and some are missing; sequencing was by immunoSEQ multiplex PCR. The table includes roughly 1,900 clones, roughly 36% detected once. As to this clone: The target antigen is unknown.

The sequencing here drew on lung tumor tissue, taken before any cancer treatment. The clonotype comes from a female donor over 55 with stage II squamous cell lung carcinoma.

The CDR3, as DNA: TGTGCCAGCCGACGGCAGTGGCCCTTCGATGAGCAGTTCTTC. Amino acid sequence: CASRRQWPFDEQFF. V and J are TRBV10-3 and TRBJ2-1; D not resolved. The CDR3 consists of 14 residues. V shed 10 bases and J shed 8 bases, with 21 bases lying between them. Looked up from germline, CDR1 is ENHRY and CDR2 is SYGVKD.